The sequence of this T cell receptor (beta chain) was determined in a study of T cells in Graves' hyperthyroidism and ophthalmopathy. This clonotype was observed many times. Patients aged 18 to 65 had newly diagnosed hyperthyroidism lasting under 2 months. The source material, RNA transcripts, was used to amplify TCR beta CDR3 regions. TCR CDR3 regions were first amplified by RT-PCR with HTBI primers. TCRdb re-called the multiplex PCR reads with MiXCR, one entry per CDR3 protein. The repertoire has roughly 300,000 distinct CDR3 sequences, about 18% of them found once; the top ten carry approximately 54%. The clonotype originates from a woman aged 50 to 65 with Graves' hyperthyroidism. Sequencing was performed on blood.

This CDR3 reads CASSPVEDYTEAFF. CDR3 DNA sequence: TGTGCCAGCTCACCGGTTGAGGACTACACTGAAGCTTTCTTT. The rearrangement uses TRBV18 and TRBJ1-1; D gene uncertain. Trimming shortened V by 3 bases and J by 3 bases, and 11 bases separated the two germline ends. This CDR3 has 14 amino acids. Per germline, CDR1 KGHSH and CDR2 LQKENI.